This T cell receptor (beta chain) derives from a study of blood T cell repertoires in COVID-19. As for the study in general: Sources were T cells, B-cell-depleted T cells, or PBMCs; the material itself was cDNA or gDNA.

The CDR3 has 15 amino acids. In germline, CDR1 is MNHEY, CDR2 SVGAGI. J lost 2 bases, V lost 8 bases, and 7 bases had no gene match. Methods used by the authors: Reference gene primer amplification in the assay estimated nucleated cell counts. Some clones are missing from TCRdb's copy, which holds only in-frame ones; the method was immunoSEQ multiplex PCR. That table gives V, J and clone size, and the DNA gave D and trimming. The sample carries around 130,000 clones, about 80% recorded once. The chain links TRBV6-5 to TRBJ1-2; TRBD1 agrees at 11 bases. The sequence came from a woman aged 55-75 years with acute or convalescent COVID-19. Sequences were obtained from peripheral blood. Here the CDR3 reads CASLDRGRTNYGYTF. The CDR3 DNA sequence: TGTGCCAGCCTGGACAGGGGGCGAACGAACTATGGCTACACCTTC.